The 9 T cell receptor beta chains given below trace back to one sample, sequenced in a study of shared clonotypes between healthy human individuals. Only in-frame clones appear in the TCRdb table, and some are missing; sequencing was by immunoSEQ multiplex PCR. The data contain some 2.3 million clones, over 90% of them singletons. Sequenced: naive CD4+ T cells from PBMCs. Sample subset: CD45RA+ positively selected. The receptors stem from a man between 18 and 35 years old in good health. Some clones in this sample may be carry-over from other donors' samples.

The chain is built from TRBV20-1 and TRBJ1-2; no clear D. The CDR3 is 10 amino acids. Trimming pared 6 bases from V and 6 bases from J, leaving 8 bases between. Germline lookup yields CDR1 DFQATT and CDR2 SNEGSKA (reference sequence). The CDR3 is CSARINGYTF. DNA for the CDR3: TGCAGTGCAAGGATAAATGGCTACACCTTC.

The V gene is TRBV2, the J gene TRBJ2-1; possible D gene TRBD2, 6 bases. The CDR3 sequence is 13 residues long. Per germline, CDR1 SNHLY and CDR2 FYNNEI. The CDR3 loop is CGGRGSSYNEQFF. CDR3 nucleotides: TGTGGTGGGCGGGGAAGCTCCTACAATGAGCAGTTCTTC.

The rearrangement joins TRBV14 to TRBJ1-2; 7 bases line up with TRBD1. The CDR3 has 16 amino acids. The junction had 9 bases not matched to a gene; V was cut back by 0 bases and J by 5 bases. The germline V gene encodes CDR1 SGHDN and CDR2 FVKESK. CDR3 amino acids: CASSQDLWDSAYGYTF. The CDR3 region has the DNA TGTGCCAGCAGCCAAGATCTGTGGGACAGCGCTTATGGCTACACCTTC.

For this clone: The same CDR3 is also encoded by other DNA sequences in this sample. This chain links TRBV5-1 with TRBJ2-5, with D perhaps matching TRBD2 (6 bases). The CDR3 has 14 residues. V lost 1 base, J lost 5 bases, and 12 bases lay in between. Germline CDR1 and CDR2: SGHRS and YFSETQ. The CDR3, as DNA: TGCGCCAGCAGCTTGTTAGGGAGCGGGGAGACCCAGTACTTC. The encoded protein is CASSLLGSGETQYF.

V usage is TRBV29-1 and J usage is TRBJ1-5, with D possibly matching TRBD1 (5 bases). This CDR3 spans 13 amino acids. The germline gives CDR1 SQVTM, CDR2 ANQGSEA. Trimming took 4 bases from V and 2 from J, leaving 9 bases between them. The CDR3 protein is CSVVGDRNQPQHF. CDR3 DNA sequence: TGCAGCGTTGTAGGGGATCGCAATCAGCCCCAGCATTTT.

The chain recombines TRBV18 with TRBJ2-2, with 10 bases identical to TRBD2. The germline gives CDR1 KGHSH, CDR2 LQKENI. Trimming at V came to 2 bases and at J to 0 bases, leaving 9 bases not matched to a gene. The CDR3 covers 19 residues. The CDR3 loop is CASSPSLGTSEANTGELFF. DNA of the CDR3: TGTGCCAGCTCACCATCTTTGGGGACTAGCGAAGCGAACACCGGGGAGCTGTTTTTT.

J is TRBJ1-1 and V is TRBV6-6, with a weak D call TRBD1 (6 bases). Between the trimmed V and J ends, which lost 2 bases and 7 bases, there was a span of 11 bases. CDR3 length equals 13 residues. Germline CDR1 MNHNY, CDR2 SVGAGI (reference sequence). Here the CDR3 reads CASSYTSGVEAFF. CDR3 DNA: TGTGCCAGCAGTTACACGTCAGGGGTTGAAGCTTTCTTT.

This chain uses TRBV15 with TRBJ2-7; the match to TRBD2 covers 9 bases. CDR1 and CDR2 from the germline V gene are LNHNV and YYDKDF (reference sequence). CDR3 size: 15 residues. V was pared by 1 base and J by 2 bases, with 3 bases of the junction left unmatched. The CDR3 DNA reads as TGTGCCACCAGCAGAGGACTAGCGGTAACCTACGAGCAGTACTTC. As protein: CATSRGLAVTYEQYF.

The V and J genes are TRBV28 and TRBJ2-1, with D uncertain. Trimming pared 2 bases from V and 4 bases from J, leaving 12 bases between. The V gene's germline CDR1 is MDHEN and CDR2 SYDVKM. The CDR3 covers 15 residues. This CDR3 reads CASSLSGPTYNEQFF. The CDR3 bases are TGTGCCAGCAGTTTAAGTGGGCCTACATACAATGAGCAGTTCTTC.